The present TCR beta chain was sequenced within a study of blood T cell repertoires in COVID-19. Overall study context: Donors in the United States, Italy and Spain gave samples during acute or convalescent COVID-19. Nucleic acid was either cDNA or gDNA, and it came from T cells, B-cell-depleted T cells, or PBMCs.

As handled by the study authors: Estimation of nucleated cell counts was performed using reference gene primer amplification. TCRdb's table, derived via immunoSEQ multiplex PCR, lists solely in-frame clones and lacks some. The V and J calls and clone size are taken from that table; D and trimming were inferred from the DNA. Here the sample spans 100,000 or so clones, 80% to 90% being singletons. This CDR3 spans 16 amino acids. Germline-derived CDR1 and CDR2 are SGHTA and FQGTGA. The germline V and J ends were trimmed by 0 bases and 1 base, with 12 bases remaining between them. This clonotype was obtained from an elderly woman with acute or convalescent COVID-19. This rearrangement joins TRBV7-3 to TRBJ1-1; D perhaps matches TRBD1 (5 bases). Sequenced sample: peripheral blood. This CDR3 reads CASSLTPGRGNTEAFF. CDR3 DNA: TGTGCCAGCAGCTTAACCCCAGGGCGGGGGAACACTGAAGCTTTCTTT.